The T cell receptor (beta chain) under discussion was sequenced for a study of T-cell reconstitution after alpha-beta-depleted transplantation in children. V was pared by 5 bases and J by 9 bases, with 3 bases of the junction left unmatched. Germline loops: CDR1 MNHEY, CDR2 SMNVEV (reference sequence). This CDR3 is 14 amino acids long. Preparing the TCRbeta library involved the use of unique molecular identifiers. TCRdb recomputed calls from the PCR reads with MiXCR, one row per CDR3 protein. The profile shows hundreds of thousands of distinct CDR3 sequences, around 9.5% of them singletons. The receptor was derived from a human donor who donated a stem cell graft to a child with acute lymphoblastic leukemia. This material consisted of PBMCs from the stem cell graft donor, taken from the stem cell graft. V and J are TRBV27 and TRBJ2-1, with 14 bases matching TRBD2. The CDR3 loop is CASSRLAGGTEQFF. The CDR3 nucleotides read TGTGCCAGCAGTCGACTAGCGGGGGGGACTGAGCAGTTCTTC.